This T cell receptor (beta chain) was retrieved from a study of T-cell memory formation after mild COVID-19. TCRdb re-called the 5' RACE reads through MiXCR, storing one row per CDR3 protein. This table holds 220,000 or so distinct CDR3 sequences, over 7.5% found once. This clonotype was detected only a few times. The V and J ends lost 2 bases and 5 bases, in that order; junction bases with no gene match: 4. CDR3 length equals 15 residues. Looked up from germline, CDR1 is LGHNA and CDR2 is YSLEER. The receptor's source is a man aged 18 to 29 who had mild COVID-19 (a few samples of this study predate the infection). Cell type and time point are not known. The sample comprised PBMCs or a T cell subset sorted from them (not recorded which). The rearrangement links TRBV4-3 to TRBJ2-1; 9 bases are shared with TRBD2. CDR3 in DNA: TGCGCCAGCAGCCAACATCTAGCGGGGAACAATGAGCAGTTCTTC. Its translation: CASSQHLAGNNEQFF.